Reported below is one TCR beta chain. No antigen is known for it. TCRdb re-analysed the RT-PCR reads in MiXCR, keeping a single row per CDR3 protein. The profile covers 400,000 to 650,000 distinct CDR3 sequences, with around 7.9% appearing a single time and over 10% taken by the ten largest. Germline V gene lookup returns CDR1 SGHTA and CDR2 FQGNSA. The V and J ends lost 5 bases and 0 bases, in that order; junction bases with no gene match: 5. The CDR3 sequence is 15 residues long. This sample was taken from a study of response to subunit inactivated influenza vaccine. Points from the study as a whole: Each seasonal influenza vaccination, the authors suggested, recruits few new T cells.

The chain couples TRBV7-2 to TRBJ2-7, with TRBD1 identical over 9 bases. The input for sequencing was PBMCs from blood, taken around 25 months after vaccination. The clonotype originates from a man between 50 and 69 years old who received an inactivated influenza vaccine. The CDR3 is CASSTTGGSSYEQYF. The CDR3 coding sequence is TGTGCCAGCAGCACGACAGGGGGAAGCTCCTACGAGCAGTACTTC.